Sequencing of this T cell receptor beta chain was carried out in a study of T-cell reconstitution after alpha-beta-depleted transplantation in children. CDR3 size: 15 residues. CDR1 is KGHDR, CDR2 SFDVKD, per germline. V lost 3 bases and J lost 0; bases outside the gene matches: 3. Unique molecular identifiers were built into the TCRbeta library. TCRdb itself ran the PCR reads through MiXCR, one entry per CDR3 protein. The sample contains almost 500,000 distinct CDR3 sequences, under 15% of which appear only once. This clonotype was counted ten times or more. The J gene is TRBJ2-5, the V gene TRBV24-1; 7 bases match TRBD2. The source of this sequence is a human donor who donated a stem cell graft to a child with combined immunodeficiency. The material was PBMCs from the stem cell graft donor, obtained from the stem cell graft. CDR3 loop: CATSDGGENQETQYF. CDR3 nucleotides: TGTGCCACCAGTGATGGGGGGGAGAACCAAGAGACCCAGTACTTC.